A selection of T cell receptor beta chains follows, all from one sample in a study of T cell repertoires in cytomegalovirus infection. TCRdb independently ran MiXCR on the reads; one entry per CDR3 protein. The repertoire has approximately 340,000 distinct CDR3 sequences, 25% to 35% of them found once; the top ten carry around 20%. These receptors are not linked to any known antigen. The sample was cultured PBMCs, taken from culture after CMV antigen stimulation. The receptors originated from a human donor in good health (CMV status not recorded). Some clones in this sample may be carry-over from other donors' samples. The CDR3 runs from the conserved cysteine through the conserved F or W. Fields, in order: D gene, J gene, clone size, V gene, CDR3 DNA, CDR3 protein. D genes are given only for firm matches. A clone size is listed for some rows: how often the clone was seen (once, few, many), or a class if it is expanded.

D gene: TRBD1; J gene: TRBJ2-1; clone size: many; V gene: TRBV11-2; CDR3 DNA: TGTGCCAGCAGTCAACACAGGGGCCGATTCACCAATGAGCAGTTCTTC; CDR3 protein: CASSQHRGRFTNEQFF
D gene: TRBD1; J gene: TRBJ2-3; clone size: -; V gene: TRBV20-1; CDR3 DNA: TGCAGTGCTAGAGACGGGGGACAGGGCACAGATACGCAGTATTTT; CDR3 protein: CSARDGGQGTDTQYF
D gene: -; J gene: TRBJ1-4; clone size: -; V gene: TRBV10-3; CDR3 DNA: TGTGCCATCAGCGTCAGTGGGACCCAGGAAGGAAAACTGTTTTTT; CDR3 protein: CAISVSGTQEGKLFF
D gene: -; J gene: TRBJ2-1; clone size: -; V gene: TRBV28; CDR3 DNA: TGTGCCAGCAGCCGGGACCAGGGGAACGCTGAGCAGTTCTTC; CDR3 protein: CASSRDQGNAEQFF
D gene: -; J gene: TRBJ1-2; clone size: few; V gene: TRBV7-9; CDR3 DNA: TGTGCCAGCAGCTTAGTCTCCCGCCCCACCTCACCGAACTATGGCTACACCTTC; CDR3 protein: CASSLVSRPTSPNYGYTF
D gene: -; J gene: TRBJ1-6; clone size: few; V gene: TRBV9; CDR3 DNA: TGTGCCAGCAGCGTAAACCAGGGTGATAATTCACCCCTCCACTTT; CDR3 protein: CASSVNQGDNSPLHF
D gene: -; J gene: TRBJ1-6; clone size: -; V gene: TRBV15; CDR3 DNA: TGTGCCACCAGCATCAGCGGACAGTCGTCACCCCTCCACTTT; CDR3 protein: CATSISGQSSPLHF
D gene: -; J gene: TRBJ2-1; clone size: -; V gene: TRBV10-3; CDR3 DNA: TGTGCCATCAGTGAGTCAAGGGGAATCTACAATGAGCAGTTCTTC; CDR3 protein: CAISESRGIYNEQFF
D gene: TRBD1; J gene: TRBJ2-5; clone size: -; V gene: TRBV19; CDR3 DNA: TGTGCCAGTAGTGCGACAGGGGAGAAGACCCAGTACTTC; CDR3 protein: CASSATGEKTQYF
D gene: -; J gene: TRBJ2-1; clone size: -; V gene: TRBV6-2/TRBV6-3; CDR3 DNA: TGTGCCAGCAGTTACTCGGGTACTATCGCTCCCAATGAGCAGTTCTTC; CDR3 protein: CASSYSGTIAPNEQFF
D gene: TRBD2; J gene: TRBJ2-1; clone size: -; V gene: TRBV5-6; CDR3 DNA: TGTGCCAGCAGCTTGGGTAGCGGGAGGGCGCTTAACAATGAGCAGTTCTTC; CDR3 protein: CASSLGSGRALNNEQFF
D gene: TRBD2; J gene: TRBJ2-1; clone size: few; V gene: TRBV7-8; CDR3 DNA: TGTGCCAGCAGCTCACCGGGACTAAAGGAGGGGGAGCAGTTCTTC; CDR3 protein: CASSSPGLKEGEQFF
D gene: -; J gene: TRBJ1-6; clone size: -; V gene: TRBV6-1; CDR3 DNA: TGTGCCAGCAGACTCACGGACGGGAATTCACCCCTCCACTTT; CDR3 protein: CASRLTDGNSPLHF
D gene: -; J gene: TRBJ2-7; clone size: few; V gene: TRBV10-3; CDR3 DNA: TGTGCCATCAGTGACACCTACGAGCAGTACTTC; CDR3 protein: CAISDTYEQYF
D gene: TRBD1; J gene: TRBJ2-5; clone size: many; V gene: TRBV7-2; CDR3 DNA: TGTGCCAGCAGCCCCCCCTGGACAGGGGGGGAGACCCAGTACTTC; CDR3 protein: CASSPPWTGGETQYF
D gene: -; J gene: TRBJ2-7; clone size: few; V gene: TRBV7-2; CDR3 DNA: TGTGCCAGCAGCGTACGACAGGGCGCGGGAGTTACCTCCTACGAGCAGTACTTC; CDR3 protein: CASSVRQGAGVTSYEQYF
D gene: TRBD2; J gene: TRBJ2-2; clone size: -; V gene: TRBV19; CDR3 DNA: TGTGCCAGTACCCCCTCACAGGCGTGGGGACTAGCGGGAGGAGGCACCGGGGAGCTGTTTTTT; CDR3 protein: CASTPSQAWGLAGGGTGELFF
D gene: TRBD1; J gene: TRBJ1-6; clone size: -; V gene: TRBV7-2; CDR3 DNA: TGTGCCAGCAGCCTACGTTCGACAGGGGGCGGTTCACCCCTCCACTTT; CDR3 protein: CASSLRSTGGGSPLHF
D gene: -; J gene: TRBJ2-7; clone size: few; V gene: TRBV24-1; CDR3 DNA: TGTGCCACCAGGGGAGACCTCCCGGGTACCTACGAGCAGTACTTC; CDR3 protein: CATRGDLPGTYEQYF
D gene: TRBD2; J gene: TRBJ2-2; clone size: few; V gene: TRBV7-2; CDR3 DNA: TGTGCCAGCAGCACCTACCCGGGACTAGCGGGAATGGGCGGGGAGCTGTTTTTT; CDR3 protein: CASSTYPGLAGMGGELFF
D gene: -; J gene: TRBJ2-6; clone size: once; V gene: TRBV19; CDR3 DNA: TGTGCCAGTAGTATAACCCCCTCTGGGGCCAACGTCCTGACTTTC; CDR3 protein: CASSITPSGANVLTF
D gene: TRBD1; J gene: TRBJ2-1; clone size: once; V gene: TRBV7-2; CDR3 DNA: TGTGCCAGCACCTTATACAGGGGCCCTTCCTACAATGAGCAGTTCTTC; CDR3 protein: CASTLYRGPSYNEQFF
D gene: -; J gene: TRBJ2-5; clone size: -; V gene: TRBV6-1; CDR3 DNA: TGTGCCAGCAGTGAAGAGCGCAGGGCGACAGAGACCCAGTACTTC; CDR3 protein: CASSEERRATETQYF
D gene: -; J gene: TRBJ2-7; clone size: -; V gene: TRBV7-6; CDR3 DNA: TGTGCCAGCAGCTTCGGGGGACGGGACGAGCAGTACTTC; CDR3 protein: CASSFGGRDEQYF
D gene: TRBD2; J gene: TRBJ2-1; clone size: many; V gene: TRBV6-1; CDR3 DNA: TGTGCCAGCAGTGAACGGGCGGGAGTTTACAATGAGCAGTTCTTC; CDR3 protein: CASSERAGVYNEQFF
D gene: -; J gene: TRBJ2-2; clone size: few; V gene: TRBV6-2/TRBV6-3; CDR3 DNA: TGTGCCAGCAGACAGGGGAGGATCGGCACTGGGGAGCTGTTTTTT; CDR3 protein: CASRQGRIGTGELFF
D gene: -; J gene: TRBJ2-1; clone size: -; V gene: TRBV24-1; CDR3 DNA: TGTGCCACCAGTGATTTCGGACGGCTGGTCTCCTACAATGAGCAGTTCTTC; CDR3 protein: CATSDFGRLVSYNEQFF
D gene: TRBD1; J gene: TRBJ2-2; clone size: many; V gene: TRBV7-8; CDR3 DNA: TGTGCCAGCAGCCCAAGTAGGACAGGGATAACCGGGGAGCTGTTTTTT; CDR3 protein: CASSPSRTGITGELFF
D gene: -; J gene: TRBJ2-1; clone size: -; V gene: TRBV7-2; CDR3 DNA: TGTGCCAGCAGCTTAGGAGTTTTTGAGCAGTTCTTC; CDR3 protein: CASSLGVFEQFF
D gene: -; J gene: TRBJ1-1; clone size: once; V gene: TRBV3-1; CDR3 DNA: TGTGCCAGCAGCCAAGATTGGCGGGGGCGGGGCACTGAAGCTTTCTTT; CDR3 protein: CASSQDWRGRGTEAFF
D gene: -; J gene: TRBJ2-3; clone size: -; V gene: TRBV6-2/TRBV6-3; CDR3 DNA: TGTGCCAGCAGTTACGGTCCAGATACGCAGTATTTT; CDR3 protein: CASSYGPDTQYF
D gene: TRBD2; J gene: TRBJ2-1; clone size: -; V gene: TRBV28; CDR3 DNA: TGTGCCAGCAGTTTTGAAAGCCCCCCCCACAGCGGGAGATTGTACAATGAGCAGTTCTTC; CDR3 protein: CASSFESPPHSGRLYNEQFF
D gene: -; J gene: TRBJ2-7; clone size: few; V gene: TRBV7-2; CDR3 DNA: TGTGCCAGCAGCTTATCCGACTACGAGCAGTACTTC; CDR3 protein: CASSLSDYEQYF
D gene: -; J gene: TRBJ2-7; clone size: few; V gene: TRBV7-2; CDR3 DNA: TGTGCCAGCAGCAGAGACGCTTCCTACGAGCAGTACTTC; CDR3 protein: CASSRDASYEQYF
D gene: -; J gene: TRBJ2-7; clone size: few; V gene: TRBV28; CDR3 DNA: TGTGCCAGCAGTACGGTTGGGGGGCCATCCTACGAGCAGTACTTC; CDR3 protein: CASSTVGGPSYEQYF
D gene: -; J gene: TRBJ1-4; clone size: few; V gene: TRBV10-3; CDR3 DNA: TGTGCCATCAGTGACCCACAGCGGGGGTCTAATGAAAAACTGTTTTTT; CDR3 protein: CAISDPQRGSNEKLFF
D gene: -; J gene: TRBJ2-1; clone size: -; V gene: TRBV10-3; CDR3 DNA: TGTGCCATCAGTAAGACTACGAGCTCCTACAATGAGCAGTTCTTC; CDR3 protein: CAISKTTSSYNEQFF
D gene: -; J gene: TRBJ1-3; clone size: few; V gene: TRBV7-2; CDR3 DNA: TGTGCCAGCAGCCCAACCCACCAGGGTGGCACCATATATTTT; CDR3 protein: CASSPTHQGGTIYF
D gene: TRBD2; J gene: TRBJ2-2; clone size: many; V gene: TRBV12-3/TRBV12-4; CDR3 DNA: TGTGCCAGCAGTCGGGCGGGAGGGAACACCGGGGAGCTGTTTTTT; CDR3 protein: CASSRAGGNTGELFF
D gene: -; J gene: TRBJ1-5; clone size: few; V gene: TRBV5-5; CDR3 DNA: TGTGCCAGCAACCTCGACCCCCAGCAGCCCCAGCATTTT; CDR3 protein: CASNLDPQQPQHF
D gene: TRBD1; J gene: TRBJ2-1; clone size: -; V gene: TRBV6-6; CDR3 DNA: TGTGCCAGCAGTTACTCGATTATTTTGGGGACAGGGAGAAACAATGAGCAGTTCTTC; CDR3 protein: CASSYSIILGTGRNNEQFF
D gene: TRBD2; J gene: TRBJ2-7; clone size: -; V gene: TRBV5-4; CDR3 DNA: TGTGCCAGCAGCCTCGTGCCCGCGGGAGGGCGAAGCTACGAGCAGTACTTC; CDR3 protein: CASSLVPAGGRSYEQYF
D gene: -; J gene: TRBJ1-5; clone size: -; V gene: TRBV7-9; CDR3 DNA: TGTGCCAGCAGCATCGACAGCCTCAATCAGCCCCAGCATTTT; CDR3 protein: CASSIDSLNQPQHF
D gene: -; J gene: TRBJ1-4; clone size: -; V gene: TRBV27; CDR3 DNA: TGTGCCAGCGGGTGGGAGGGCGCCGTGGGCGAAAAACTGTTTTTT; CDR3 protein: CASGWEGAVGEKLFF
D gene: TRBD1; J gene: TRBJ2-5; clone size: -; V gene: TRBV27; CDR3 DNA: TGTGCCAGCAGTTTAAGGGACAGGTCAGTGGAGACCCAGTACTTC; CDR3 protein: CASSLRDRSVETQYF
D gene: TRBD2; J gene: TRBJ2-1; clone size: few; V gene: TRBV20-1; CDR3 DNA: TGCAGTGCTCCAGCGGGGGCGGGGAATAGGTACAATGAGCAGTTCTTC; CDR3 protein: CSAPAGAGNRYNEQFF
D gene: -; J gene: TRBJ1-4; clone size: few; V gene: TRBV5-1; CDR3 DNA: TGCGCCAGCAGCCCAGGAGCCCCCCGGGCCCACAATGAAAAACTGTTTTTT; CDR3 protein: CASSPGAPRAHNEKLFF
D gene: -; J gene: TRBJ2-3; clone size: -; V gene: TRBV19; CDR3 DNA: TGTGCCAGTAGTAAGTCACATACGCAGTATTTT; CDR3 protein: CASSKSHTQYF
D gene: -; J gene: TRBJ1-5; clone size: -; V gene: TRBV6-2/TRBV6-3; CDR3 DNA: TGTGCCAGCAGTTACTCGGACCGCCCTAGCAATCAGCCCCAGCATTTT; CDR3 protein: CASSYSDRPSNQPQHF
D gene: -; J gene: TRBJ1-2; clone size: -; V gene: TRBV11-1; CDR3 DNA: TGTGCCAGCAGCCCACTAGGACGGCTCTATGGCTACACCTTC; CDR3 protein: CASSPLGRLYGYTF
D gene: -; J gene: TRBJ1-1; clone size: -; V gene: TRBV29-1; CDR3 DNA: TGCAGCGTTGAAGATGGCTCCACTGAAGCTTTCTTT; CDR3 protein: CSVEDGSTEAFF
D gene: -; J gene: TRBJ2-7; clone size: -; V gene: TRBV18; CDR3 DNA: TGTGCCAGCTCACCAGTAAATACCGAGCAGTACTTC; CDR3 protein: CASSPVNTEQYF
D gene: -; J gene: TRBJ2-5; clone size: -; V gene: TRBV11-1; CDR3 DNA: TGTGCCAGCAGCAAGGGGTACGAGGGGACCCAGTACTTC; CDR3 protein: CASSKGYEGTQYF
D gene: TRBD1; J gene: TRBJ2-4; clone size: -; V gene: TRBV6-5; CDR3 DNA: TGTGCCAGCAGCTATGGGACAGACGAAAACATTCAGTACTTC; CDR3 protein: CASSYGTDENIQYF
D gene: TRBD2; J gene: TRBJ2-1; clone size: many; V gene: TRBV7-2; CDR3 DNA: TGTGCCAGCAGCAGCCTAGCGGGAGGGAACTACAATGAGCAGTTCTTC; CDR3 protein: CASSSLAGGNYNEQFF